This entry lists 3 T cell receptor beta chains sequenced from one sample in a study of blood T cell repertoires in COVID-19. The protocol was immunoSEQ multiplex PCR, while the TCRdb copy is restricted to in-frame clones and leaves out a portion. The sample contains 280,000 or so clones, nearly 90% of which appear only once. The sample taken for sequencing was PBMCs or T cells enriched from blood (not recorded which). The origin of the receptors is a woman under 30 with acute COVID-19.

V is TRBV5-4 and J is TRBJ2-1; possibly TRBD2 for D (6 bases). Germline V CDR1 and CDR2: SGHNT, YYREEE (reference sequence). This CDR3 contains 16 residues. V gave up 3 bases and J gave up 2 bases, with 15 bases separating them. CDR3 nucleotide sequence: TGTGCCAGCAGCTGGGGCGGGGCCGCCGCCTACAATGAGCAGTTCTTC. Protein: CASSWGGAAAYNEQFF. Full variable domain (rest looked up from reference TRBV5-4 and TRBJ2-1): ETGVTQSPTHLIKTRGQQVTLRCSSQSGHNTVSWYQQALGQGPQFIFQYYREEENGRGNFPPRFSGLQFPNYSSELNVNALELDDSALYLCASSWGGAAAYNEQFFGPGTRLTVL.

The V and J genes are TRBV5-4 and TRBJ2-3; D call uncertain. The CDR3 sequence is 15 residues long. The V and J ends lost 0 bases and 2 bases respectively, with 10 bases between them. The germline CDR1 and CDR2 sequences are SGHNT and YYREEE (reference sequence). This CDR3 reads CASSLGHSLTDTQYF. The CDR3, as DNA: TGTGCCAGCAGCTTGGGACACTCCCTCACAGATACGCAGTATTTT.

The V call is TRBV27, the J call TRBJ1-1; 8 positions match TRBD1. V gave up 4 bases and J gave up 0 bases; unmatched junction bases: 7. This CDR3 has 16 residues. Germline assignment: CDR1 MNHEY and CDR2 SMNVEV (reference sequence). For the CDR3, the DNA is TGTGCCAGCAGTTCACAGGGGGGAACCATGAACACTGAAGCTTTCTTT. Translated, it gives CASSSQGGTMNTEAFF.